This entry concerns a single T cell receptor (beta chain). Its matching antigen is unknown. Germline assignment: CDR1 MNHEY and CDR2 SMNVEV (reference sequence). This CDR3 has 13 residues. Trimming removed 2 bases from V and 10 bases from J, with 11 bases in between. This entry comes from a study of OX40 agonist ivuxolimab in advanced cancers. Sequencing was performed with immunoSEQ multiplex PCR; in TCRdb, only in-frame clones are kept and a portion is missing. The sample records some 95,000 clones, roughly nine tenths being singletons. Autoimmune disease history or systemic immunosuppression led to patient exclusion. Study conclusions and caveats: Both CD4+ and CD8+ T cell populations in blood had undergone clonal expansion by week 6 at 0.1 to 3.0 mg/kg.

The receptor's source is an adult with an advanced solid tumor such as melanoma, head and neck, liver or kidney cancer. The input for sequencing was CD4+ or CD8+ T cells sorted from blood, taken in a trial of the OX40 agonist ivuxolimab. The chain is built from TRBV27 and TRBJ1-4; a possible D gene is TRBD1 (5 bases). CDR3 in amino acids: CASSLGGERKLFF. In nucleotides, the CDR3 is TGTGCCAGCAGTTTAGGGGGGGAAAGAAAACTGTTTTTT.